This TCR beta chain stems from a study of T cells in Graves' hyperthyroidism and ophthalmopathy. The study's findings and limits: Most thyroid-expanded clonotypes above 0.001 were also found in blood.

The CDR3 extends over 18 amino acids. In germline, CDR1 is SEHNR, CDR2 FQNEAQ (reference sequence). Trimming removed 7 bases from V and 7 bases from J; junction bases left unmatched: 15. From RNA transcripts, TCR beta CDR3 regions were amplified. First-round RT-PCR of the TCR CDR3 relied on the HTBI primer set. TCRdb reanalysed the multiplex PCR reads using MiXCR and keeps one entry per CDR3 protein. The sample contains 300,000 to 450,000 distinct CDR3 sequences, around 25% of which appear only once. The definition of stable Graves' hyperthyroidism was no ophthalmopathy progression within 18 months. Hyperthyroidism in the patients, aged 18 to 65, was newly diagnosed and under 2 months in duration. This clonotype was seen repeatedly, ten times or more. Its target is unknown.

The V and J genes are TRBV7-9 and TRBJ2-1, with 14 positions matching TRBD2. This clonotype was obtained from a man between 45 and 60 years old with Graves' hyperthyroidism. Sequencing was carried out using blood. The CDR3 sequence: CASINPGLAGAVENEQFF. The CDR3 DNA reads as TGTGCCAGCATAAACCCGGGACTAGCGGGAGCGGTTGAGAATGAGCAGTTCTTC.